A single sample is the source of the 27 T cell receptor beta chains below, sequenced in a study of T cells in Graves' hyperthyroidism and ophthalmopathy. TCR beta CDR3 regions were amplified from RNA. HTBI primers were the set used in a first-round RT-PCR of the TCR CDR3. One entry per CDR3 protein, called by TCRdb with MiXCR from the multiplex PCR reads. The sample contains fewer than 350,000 distinct CDR3 sequences, approximately 14% of which appear only once. The specimen sequenced was blood. These receptors originate from a woman aged 40 to 50 with Graves' hyperthyroidism.

The sample holds a few counts of this clonotype. The V call is TRBV7-8, the J call TRBJ2-2; TRBD2 matches at 10 bases. J lost 5 bases, V lost 2 bases, and 5 bases had no gene match. This CDR3 contains 16 residues. CDR1 is SGHVS and CDR2 is FQNEAQ in the germline V gene. CDR3 nucleotide sequence: TGTGCCAGCAGCTTACTAAGCGGGAGGGGGACCGGGGAGCTGTTTTTT. The encoded protein is CASSLLSGRGTGELFF.

The chain has TRBV9 and TRBJ2-3, with unresolved D. V was clipped by 0 bases and J by 4 bases, with 3 bases between them. CDR1 is SGDLS, CDR2 YYNGEE, per germline. This CDR3 is 12 amino acids long. CDR3 amino acids: CASSVGADTQYF. The CDR3 DNA reads TGTGCCAGCAGCGTAGGAGCAGATACGCAGTATTTT. The entire variable domain, with the rest obtained from reference TRBV9 and TRBJ2-3, is as follows: DSGVTQTPKHLITATGQRVTLRCSPRSGDLSVYWYQQSLDQGLQFLIQYYNGEERAKGNILERFSAQQFPDLHSELNLSSLELGDSALYFCASSVGADTQYFGPGTRLTVL.

This clonotype was recorded only once. The chain is built from TRBV6-1 and TRBJ1-4, with 8 bases that match TRBD1. The J segment lost 5 bases and the V segment lost 6 bases, leaving 11 bases of the junction unmatched. CDR3 length: 16 amino acids. From germline, CDR1 is MNHNS and CDR2 SASEGT. CDR3 DNA: TGTGCCAGCAGCCGAAATCCGGGACAGGAGAATGAAAAACTGTTTTTT. Translating it yields CASSRNPGQENEKLFF.

This clonotype has ten or more counts. The chain links TRBV7-2 to TRBJ2-7; D is perhaps TRBD1 (6 bases). Germline lookup yields CDR1 SGHTA and CDR2 FQGNSA. Trimming pared 5 bases from V and 0 bases from J, leaving 14 bases between. The CDR3 totals 15 residues. The CDR3 here is CASSPGTPYSYEQYF. CDR3 nucleotides: TGTGCCAGCAGCCCCGGGACACCTTACTCCTACGAGCAGTACTTC.

The gene calls are TRBV4-1 and TRBJ1-6, with D possibly TRBD1 on 5 matching bases. The CDR3 totals 15 residues. Trimming took 1 base from V and 7 from J, leaving 11 bases between them. CDR1 and CDR2 (germline): MGHRA, YSYEKL. The CDR3 loop reads CASSQVRGRNSPLHF. CDR3 nucleotides: TGCGCCAGCAGCCAAGTTAGGGGTAGAAATTCACCCCTCCACTTT.

There are many counts of this clonotype. This CDR3 is CSAGLQETQYF. The CDR3 DNA follows: TGCAGTGCTGGACTGCAAGAGACCCAGTACTTC. The chain links TRBV20-1 to TRBJ2-5; D may be TRBD2 (5 bases). CDR1 is DFQATT and CDR2 is SNEGSKA in the germline V gene (reference sequence). Trimming stripped 5 bases from V and 2 bases from J, with 6 bases between. The CDR3 runs to 11 residues.

This clonotype was counted many times. J is TRBJ1-5 and V is TRBV19; D is perhaps TRBD1 (5 bases). The V gene's germline CDR1 is LNHDA and CDR2 SQIVND (reference sequence). The V end was cut by 8 bases, the J end by 2 bases, with 16 bases between. The CDR3 is 15 amino acids. The CDR3 sequence is CASSRGTWGNQPQHF. The CDR3 DNA sequence: TGTGCCAGTTCCCGAGGGACGTGGGGCAATCAGCCCCAGCATTTT. Supplemented by reference TRBV19 and TRBJ1-5, the full variable domain reads DGGITQSPKYLFRKEGQNVTLSCEQNLNHDAMYWYRQDPGQGLRLIYYSQIVNDFQKGDIAEGYSVSREKKESFPLTVTSAQKNPTAFYLCASSRGTWGNQPQHFGDGTRLSIL.

This clonotype was seen ten or more times. This chain links TRBV6-2 or TRBV6-3 with TRBJ1-5; TRBD1 might be the D (5 bases). Germline V gene sequence: CDR1 MNHEY, CDR2 SVGEGT. There are 13 residues in the CDR3. Between the trimmed V and J ends, which lost 6 bases and 7 bases, there was a span of 13 bases. CDR3 region: CASRQTRVQPQHF. CDR3 bases: TGTGCCAGCAGACAAACCAGGGTGCAGCCCCAGCATTTT.

This clonotype was observed at least ten times. This chain links TRBV19 with TRBJ1-1; TRBD1 aligns across 9 bases. This CDR3 region has 15 residues. After removal of 3 bases from V and 4 bases from J, the junction contained 6 bases not matched to a gene. Germline CDR1 and CDR2: LNHDA and SQIVND (reference sequence). The CDR3, as DNA: TGTGCCAGTAGTATTACAGGGGGCTCGGTCACTGAAGCTTTCTTT. Translating gives CASSITGGSVTEAFF.

This clonotype was picked up many times. This CDR3 is CASSQGQMNTEAFF. The DNA of the CDR3 is TGTGCCAGCAGCCAAGGACAGATGAACACTGAAGCTTTCTTT. The chain combines TRBV3-1 with TRBJ1-1; possibly TRBD1 for D (5 bases). Looked up from germline, CDR1 is LGHDT and CDR2 is YNNKEL (reference sequence). Trimming took off 1 base at V and 0 bases at J, with 6 bases between the two ends. The CDR3 is made up of 14 amino acids.

The chain is built from TRBV27 and TRBJ1-6; the D is unclear. This CDR3 is built from 16 residues. Deletions cut 0 bases from V and 5 bases from J, with 11 bases between. Germline assignment: CDR1 MNHEY and CDR2 SMNVEV (reference sequence). The CDR3 nucleotides are TGTGCCAGCAGTTTATCGGTACGACGGAATAATTCACCCCTCCACTTT. As protein: CASSLSVRRNNSPLHF.

About this clonotype itself: This may come from a read error, since a much larger clone is one base off. J is TRBJ2-7 and V is TRBV2; unclear D gene. Germline lookup yields CDR1 SNHLY and CDR2 FYNNEI. The CDR3 runs 12 residues. The CDR3 protein is CPSSEPFYEQYF. In nucleotides, the CDR3 is TGTCCCAGCAGTGAGCCCTTTTACGAGCAGTACTTC.

This clonotype was detected many times. The rearrangement uses TRBV2 and TRBJ2-2, with D uncertain. Germline V gives CDR1 SNHLY, CDR2 FYNNEI. V lost 10 bases to trimming and J lost 4 bases, with 7 bases between them. This CDR3 is 11 amino acids long. The CDR3 DNA reads TGTGCCACCACGCCCACCGGGGAGCTGTTTTTT. The encoded protein is CATTPTGELFF.

The chain couples TRBV7-9 to TRBJ2-3; D is perhaps TRBD2 (5 bases). With 4 bases removed from V and 2 bases from J, the gap between germline ends came to 19 bases. Germline V gene data show CDR1 as SEHNR and CDR2 as FQNEAQ (reference sequence). The CDR3 is 17 residues long. Here the CDR3 reads CASSYHRFSGLTDTQYF. The CDR3 DNA reads TGTGCCAGCAGCTACCACCGCTTCAGCGGCCTCACAGATACGCAGTATTTT.

This clonotype was counted at least ten times. This chain joins TRBV6-1 and TRBJ2-7; no definite D call. The length of the CDR3 is 14 residues. The ends were cut back, 5 bases at V and 1 base at J, with 12 bases in the middle. In germline, CDR1 is MNHNS, CDR2 SASEGT. The CDR3 sequence: CASSPALGSYEQYF. CDR3 DNA sequence: TGTGCCAGCAGTCCCGCCCTGGGGTCCTACGAGCAGTACTTC.

This clonotype has ten or more counts. The chain links TRBV11-2 to TRBJ2-3, with D perhaps TRBD1 (6 bases). V gave up 6 bases and J gave up 1 base, with 14 bases separating them. The germline CDR1 and CDR2 sequences are SGHAT and FQNNGV. This CDR3 comprises 15 residues. This chain's CDR3 is CASRPPGTRTDTQYF. The CDR3 nucleotides read TGTGCCAGCAGACCACCAGGGACACGCACAGATACGCAGTATTTT.

This clonotype showed up just a few times. The chain combines TRBV28 with TRBJ1-3, with a weak D call TRBD1 (5 bases). Germline values: CDR1 MDHEN, CDR2 SYDVKM. V gave up 5 bases and J gave up 0 bases, with 14 bases separating them. The CDR3 runs 16 residues. In DNA form, the CDR3 reads TGTGCCAGCAGTCACGGGACGGCGGGCTCTGGAAACACCATATATTTT. This gives the protein CASSHGTAGSGNTIYF.

This clonotype showed up just a few times. V is TRBV20-1 and J is TRBJ1-4, with D unclear. In germline, CDR1 is DFQATT, CDR2 SNEGSKA (reference sequence). This CDR3 contains 13 residues. The V end lost 5 bases, the J end lost 0 bases, and 7 bases lay between the germline ends. CDR3 DNA: TGCAGTGCTCACACTGCAACTAATGAAAAACTGTTTTTT. Its translation: CSAHTATNEKLFF.

The chain combines TRBV10-1 with TRBJ2-2, with D possibly being TRBD1 (5 bases). The CDR3 runs to 13 residues. Looked up from germline, CDR1 is WNHNN and CDR2 is SYGVQD (reference sequence). The V gene lost 6 bases and the J gene lost 4 bases, with 9 bases spanning the gap. CDR3 DNA: TGCGCCAGCAGAAAAGACAGCACCGGGGAGCTGTTTTTT. Its translation is CASRKDSTGELFF.

This clonotype showed up many times. The chain employs TRBV19 and TRBJ2-1; 15 bases are shared with TRBD2. The junction had 3 bases not matched to a gene; V was cut back by 5 bases and J by 7 bases. Germline lookup yields CDR1 LNHDA and CDR2 SQIVND (reference sequence). There are 15 residues in the CDR3. CDR3 bases: TGTGCCAGTAGTGTCGGGACTAGCGGGAGGAATGAGCAGTTCTTC. Its protein product is CASSVGTSGRNEQFF.

This clonotype was seen repeatedly, ten times or more. This chain links TRBV10-3 with TRBJ2-7; 8 bases are shared with TRBD2. The germline CDR1 and CDR2 sequences are ENHRY and SYGVKD. The CDR3 totals 14 residues. J was trimmed by 2 bases and V by 2 bases; bases with no gene match: 2. This chain's CDR3 is CAISEGGGTYEQYF. Written as DNA, the CDR3 is TGTGCCATCAGTGAGGGCGGGGGGACCTACGAGCAGTACTTC.

This clonotype was seen repeatedly, ten times or more. The V call is TRBV29-1, the J call TRBJ1-1, with 10 bases that match TRBD1. Germline V lookup: CDR1 SQVTM, CDR2 ANQGSEA. J gave up 14 bases and V 6 bases, and 18 bases lay outside the gene matches. CDR3 size: 14 residues. The CDR3 nucleotides read TGCAGCGTGAGGGGCCCGGGACAGGGGAGTTTTGCGTTCTTT. This codes for CSVRGPGQGSFAFF.

This clonotype was seen at least ten times. The rearrangement uses TRBV7-2 and TRBJ1-1; 8 bases are a match to TRBD1. The ends lost 4 bases at V and 2 bases at J; junction bases unmatched: 3. Germline values: CDR1 SGHTA, CDR2 FQGNSA. The CDR3 contains 14 residues. CDR3 sequence (DNA): TGTGCCAGCAGCTCGGACAGGGTAAACACTGAAGCTTTCTTT. This sequence encodes CASSSDRVNTEAFF.

In regard to this clonotype: This may come from a read error, since a much larger clone is one base off. The chain links TRBV20-1 to TRBJ2-1; TRBD2 aligns across 7 bases. The CDR3 length is 17 residues. Germline V gene lookup returns CDR1 DFQATT and CDR2 SNEGSKA (reference sequence). V trimming: 1 base; J trimming: 4 bases; junction bases outside the gene matches: 13. CDR3 sequence: CSARAPLGLAAYNEQFF. CDR3 DNA sequence: TGCAGTGCTAGAGCCCCCCTGGGGCTAGCGGCATACAATGAGCAGTTCTTC.

A few counts support this clonotype. This chain joins TRBV28 and TRBJ2-5; D is unclear. The germline V and J ends were trimmed by 5 bases and 2 bases, with 6 bases remaining between them. The CDR3 is made up of 12 amino acids. Germline CDR1 is MDHEN and CDR2 is SYDVKM. CDR3 sequence (DNA): TGTGCCAGCAGTAGGGAACAAGAGACCCAGTACTTC. Its translation is CASSREQETQYF.

The chain couples TRBV6-6 to TRBJ1-6; TRBD1 might be the D (6 bases). CDR1 MNHNY and CDR2 SVGAGI come from the germline V gene (reference sequence). This CDR3 has 14 residues. Trimming took 2 bases from V and 8 from J, leaving 10 bases between them. This CDR3 reads CASSYRGQDSPLHF. The CDR3 DNA reads TGTGCCAGCAGTTACCGGGGGCAGGATTCACCCCTCCACTTT.

This clonotype was counted many times. This chain links TRBV6-1 with TRBJ2-3; D gene ambiguous. V shed 5 bases and J shed 1 base, with 16 bases lying between them. Germline-derived CDR1 and CDR2 are MNHNS and SASEGT. The CDR3 runs to 16 residues. The CDR3 sequence: CASSLTGTRGTDTQYF. As DNA, the CDR3 is TGTGCCAGCAGTCTGACGGGTACGCGTGGCACAGATACGCAGTATTTT.